The 28 T cell receptor beta chains presented below share a single source sample, sequenced in a study of T cell responses to AZD1222 COVID-19 vaccine. TCRdb keeps only in-frame clones here, not all; method: immunoSEQ multiplex PCR. This sample carries approximately 190,000 clones, over 85% of them seen once, and the ten largest clones take 1%. The source material was peripheral blood, sampled 28 days after the second AZD1222 dose. The origin of the receptors is an adult who received the AZD1222 COVID-19 vaccine.

The J gene is TRBJ2-7, the V gene TRBV27; a weak D match, TRBD1 (6 bases). CDR1 and CDR2 from the germline V gene are MNHEY and SMNVEV (reference sequence). This CDR3 comprises 17 residues. V was clipped by 1 base and J by 3 bases, with 19 bases between them. The CDR3 region is CASSLYYGGASRYEQYF. The DNA for the CDR3 is TGTGCCAGCAGTTTATATTATGGGGGCGCGAGTCGCTACGAGCAGTACTTC.

The chain is built from TRBV4-1 and TRBJ2-3; D could derive from TRBD1 or TRBD2 (5 bases each). CDR3 length: 16 residues. Trimming cost V 4 bases and J 4 bases, with 18 bases left between them. The germline CDR1 and CDR2 sequences are MGHRA and YSYEKL. CDR3 nucleotides: TGCGCCAGCAGCCTGAATGGGGCGGGTGGGGCAGATACGCAGTATTTT. Translated: CASSLNGAGGADTQYF.

This rearrangement joins TRBV12-3 or TRBV12-4 to TRBJ2-1; D unresolved. V gave up 6 bases and J gave up 6 bases, with 3 bases separating them. The CDR3 loop spans 10 amino acids. As DNA, the CDR3 is TGTGCCAGCAGAGTCAATGAGCAGTTCTTC. This codes for CASRVNEQFF.

The J gene is TRBJ2-5, the V gene TRBV5-6, with D uncertain. The CDR3 spans 14 residues. With 0 bases removed from V and 2 bases from J, the gap between germline ends came to 8 bases. Germline assignment: CDR1 SGHDT and CDR2 YYEEEE. The CDR3 loop is CASSLGQLQETQYF. The CDR3 nucleotides are TGTGCCAGCAGCTTGGGGCAGCTACAAGAGACCCAGTACTTC.

About this clone: Other nucleotide sequences from this sample produce the same CDR3. V is TRBV12-3 or TRBV12-4 and J is TRBJ1-3; no definite D call. The CDR3 runs 12 residues. Trimming took off 6 bases at V and 4 bases at J, with 7 bases between the two ends. CDR3 coding DNA: TGTGCCAGCAGCCCCACAGGAAACACCATATATTTT. It yields the protein CASSPTGNTIYF.

The rearrangement uses TRBV7-9 and TRBJ1-2; a weak D match, TRBD1 (5 bases). The germline CDR1 and CDR2 sequences are SEHNR and FQNEAQ (reference sequence). Trimming pared 4 bases from V and 4 bases from J, leaving 16 bases between. CDR3 length: 15 residues. The chain's CDR3 is CASSSPKGPVYGYTF. The CDR3 nucleotides read TGTGCCAGCAGCTCCCCAAAGGGGCCCGTCTATGGCTACACCTTC.

The chain recombines TRBV3-1 (or the pseudogene TRBV3-2) with TRBJ1-4; 8 positions agree with TRBD1. The germline V gene encodes CDR1 LGHDT and CDR2 YNNKEL (reference sequence). The CDR3 is 22 residues long. The V segment lost 0 bases and the J segment 4 bases; nucleotides outside the gene matches: 22. The CDR3 region has the DNA TGTGCCAGCAGCCAAGATAGAGCTGCAAGGGACCGAGGACAGGGCTTTAATGAAAAACTGTTTTTT. Protein product: CASSQDRAARDRGQGFNEKLFF.

The J gene is TRBJ2-1, the V gene TRBV6-4, with a possible D match to TRBD1 (6 bases). Germline V lookup: CDR1 MRHNA, CDR2 SNTAGT. This CDR3 has 14 amino acids. Trimming stripped 0 bases from V and 6 bases from J, with 9 bases between. As DNA, the CDR3 is TGTGCCAGCAGTGACTCAGGGGGTGTCAATGAGCAGTTCTTC. It is translated as CASSDSGGVNEQFF.

This chain links TRBV20-1 with TRBJ1-2; no clear D. Germline V gene data show CDR1 as DFQATT and CDR2 as SNEGSKA (reference sequence). The CDR3 sequence is 15 residues long. Trimming cost V 3 bases and J 0 bases, with 14 bases left between them. This chain's CDR3 is CSASAGGRANYGYTF. CDR3 DNA sequence: TGCAGTGCTAGTGCCGGCGGGAGAGCTAACTATGGCTACACCTTC.

The gene calls are TRBV7-9 and TRBJ1-1; perhaps TRBD1 as D (5 bases). V was trimmed by 3 bases and J by 0 bases, leaving 8 bases between them. CDR3 length: 14 amino acids. Germline CDR1 is SEHNR and CDR2 is FQNEAQ (reference sequence). The CDR3 here is CASSFRTLNTEAFF. The CDR3 nucleotides are TGTGCCAGCAGCTTTAGGACACTGAACACTGAAGCTTTCTTT.

The rearrangement joins TRBV30 to TRBJ1-3, with D unresolved. V shed 4 bases and J shed 0 bases, with 7 bases lying between them. The CDR3 has 13 residues. Germline CDR1 and CDR2: GTSNPN and SVGIG (reference sequence). In DNA form, the CDR3 reads TGTGCCTGGAAAATTTTCTCTGGAAACACCATATATTTT. Translating gives CAWKIFSGNTIYF.

The chain employs TRBV27 and TRBJ1-2, with a tentative D call TRBD1 (6 bases). CDR1 is MNHEY and CDR2 is SMNVEV in the germline V gene (reference sequence). The CDR3 loop spans 15 amino acids. Trimming shortened V by 1 base and J by 1 base, and 10 bases separated the two germline ends. The CDR3, as DNA: TGTGCCAGCAGTTTATGGGGGGGCATTAACTATGGCTACACCTTC. Its translation: CASSLWGGINYGYTF.

V is TRBV7-9 and J is TRBJ1-3, with D possibly matching TRBD1 (5 bases). The CDR3 is made up of 16 amino acids. Per germline, CDR1 SEHNR and CDR2 FQNEAQ (reference sequence). Trimming removed 4 bases at V and 1 base at J, with 14 bases between. The CDR3 DNA reads as TGTGCCAGCAGCTCTATCAGGGTGAGATCTGGAAACACCATATATTTT. This translates into CASSSIRVRSGNTIYF.

This clone was found a few times. This chain connects TRBV19 to TRBJ2-2; 12 bases are a match to TRBD1. The germline CDR1 and CDR2 sequences are LNHDA and SQIVND (reference sequence). After removal of 5 bases from V and 6 bases from J, the junction contained 4 bases not matched to a gene. The CDR3 consists of 15 residues. In DNA form, the CDR3 reads TGTGCCAGTAGTTCCGGGACAGGGGGCCCCGGGGAGCTGTTTTTT. It specifies CASSSGTGGPGELFF.

The chain recombines TRBV19 with TRBJ2-4; the D gene is possibly TRBD1 (6 bases). The V end lost 6 bases, the J end lost 3 bases, and 24 bases lay between the germline ends. The CDR3 has 18 residues. Germline CDR1 reads LNHDA; CDR2 reads SQIVND (reference sequence). The CDR3 DNA sequence: TGTGCCAGTAGCCCCCCAACGGGGAATAGAGGGGGCAAAAACATTCAGTACTTC. Its translation is CASSPPTGNRGGKNIQYF. The whole variable domain, remainder taken from reference TRBV19 and TRBJ2-4, is DGGITQSPKYLFRKEGQNVTLSCEQNLNHDAMYWYRQDPGQGLRLIYYSQIVNDFQKGDIAEGYSVSREKKESFPLTVTSAQKNPTAFYLCASSPPTGNRGGKNIQYFGAGTRLSVL.

This clone was found once. This sequence joins TRBV7-7 and TRBJ2-5, with 7 bases matching TRBD1. The CDR3 spans 13 residues. J lost 3 bases, V lost 4 bases, and 2 bases had no gene match. Germline V lookup: CDR1 SSHAT, CDR2 FNYEAQ (reference sequence). This chain's CDR3 is CASSYGTEETQYF. CDR3 nucleotides: TGTGCCAGCAGCTACGGGACAGAAGAGACCCAGTACTTC.

This chain joins TRBV19 and TRBJ1-2, with no clear D. The V end lost 5 bases, the J end lost 5 bases, and 6 bases lay between the germline ends. Germline V gene sequence: CDR1 LNHDA, CDR2 SQIVND (reference sequence). This CDR3 has 11 amino acids. CDR3 region: CASSALYGYTF. In DNA form, the CDR3 reads TGTGCCAGTAGTGCCCTGTATGGCTACACCTTC.

The CDR3 coding sequence is TGTGCCAGCAGTCCGGACAGGGAAACTGGCTACACCTTC. The encoded protein is CASSPDRETGYTF. The chain has TRBV12-3 or TRBV12-4 and TRBJ1-2; 8 bases align to TRBD1. V shed 5 bases and J 7 bases; nucleotides not matched to a gene: 6. The CDR3 runs to 13 residues.

The chain couples TRBV7-2 to TRBJ2-5, with 10 bases matching TRBD2. Trimming took 4 bases from V and 4 from J; bases not matched to a gene: 9. This CDR3 is built from 16 residues. CDR1 and CDR2 (germline): SGHTA, FQGNSA. CDR3 region: CASSSPGLAASETQYF. The CDR3 bases are TGTGCCAGCAGCTCACCAGGACTAGCGGCCTCAGAGACCCAGTACTTC.

This sequence joins TRBV5-1 and TRBJ2-1, with D perhaps matching TRBD2 (6 bases). The ends were cut back, 5 bases at V and 1 base at J, with 13 bases in the middle. Germline loops: CDR1 SGHRS, CDR2 YFSETQ. The CDR3 contains 15 residues. CDR3 in DNA: TGCGCCAGCAGATCTATTAGCGGATCCTACAATGAGCAGTTCTTC. Translation gives CASRSISGSYNEQFF.

The chain joins TRBV5-6 to TRBJ1-4; D is unresolved. Trimming cost V 1 base and J 0 bases, with 7 bases left between them. The length of the CDR3 is 15 residues. Germline V gene data show CDR1 as SGHDT and CDR2 as YYEEEE. The CDR3 DNA reads as TGTGCCAGCAGCTTGCGGGATCCAACTAATGAAAAACTGTTTTTT. It yields the protein CASSLRDPTNEKLFF.

This chain uses TRBV27 with TRBJ1-2; the D is unclear. The ends were cut back, 4 bases at V and 4 bases at J, with 13 bases in the middle. The germline V gene encodes CDR1 MNHEY and CDR2 SMNVEV (reference sequence). The CDR3 length is 14 residues. For the CDR3, the DNA is TGTGCCAGCAGTTCCCTCGGGGTAACCTATGGCTACACCTTC. Residues: CASSSLGVTYGYTF.

This clone appeared a single time. This rearrangement joins TRBV10-3 to TRBJ2-3, with 7 bases aligning to TRBD1. Unmatched junction bases numbered 8, after V lost 7 bases and J lost 4 bases. Germline V gene lookup returns CDR1 ENHRY and CDR2 SYGVKD. This CDR3 spans 14 amino acids. DNA of the CDR3: TGTGCCATCACCCAGGCAGGGGGTCCAGATACGCAGTATTTT. Its protein product is CAITQAGGPDTQYF.

The genes are TRBV7-2 and TRBJ1-2, with D possibly TRBD1 on 5 matching bases. Germline CDR1 reads SGHTA; CDR2 reads FQGNSA. V lost 5 bases and J 4 bases, leaving 11 bases between the germline ends. The CDR3 has 13 residues. The CDR3 spells CASSTGQPYGYTF. The CDR3, as DNA: TGTGCCAGCAGCACGGGGCAGCCCTATGGCTACACCTTC. Looking up the rest from reference TRBV7-2 and TRBJ1-2 gives the full variable domain: GAGVSQSPSNKVTEKGKDVELRCDPISGHTALYWYRQSLGQGLEFLIYFQGNSAPDKSGLPSDRFSAERTGGSVSTLTIQRTQQEDSAVYLCASSTGQPYGYTFGSGTRLTVV.

The DNA of the CDR3 is TGTGCCAGCAGCCCGGAGGGAAATTCACCCCTCCACTTT. This gives the protein CASSPEGNSPLHF. The chain is built from TRBV7-9 and TRBJ1-6; D remains unclear. The CDR3 contains 13 residues. In germline, CDR1 is SEHNR, CDR2 FQNEAQ (reference sequence). The germline V and J ends were trimmed by 5 bases and 7 bases, with 9 bases remaining between them.

The genes are TRBV27 and TRBJ1-5, with D uncertain. The V and J ends lost 4 bases and 4 bases respectively, with 8 bases between them. CDR1 is MNHEY and CDR2 is SMNVEV in the germline V gene (reference sequence). The CDR3 runs to 13 residues. The CDR3 DNA is TGTGCCAGCAGTTCTACGGGGAATCAGCCCCAGCATTTT. It specifies CASSSTGNQPQHF.

This chain links TRBV7-2 with TRBJ2-3, with 7 bases that match TRBD1. Unmatched junction bases numbered 12, after V lost 0 bases and J lost 6 bases. The CDR3 loop spans 17 amino acids. CDR1 is SGHTA, CDR2 FQGNSA, per germline. The CDR3 is CASSLAGQGVPSDTQYF. The CDR3 DNA sequence: TGTGCCAGCAGCTTAGCGGGGCAGGGGGTCCCGTCGGATACGCAGTATTTT.

The rearrangement joins TRBV10-2 to TRBJ1-1; perhaps TRBD1 as D (5 bases). Trimming took off 7 bases at V and 9 bases at J, with 18 bases between the two ends. Germline V gene sequence: CDR1 WSHSY, CDR2 SAAADI. This CDR3 is 13 amino acids long. In DNA, the CDR3 is TGCGCCAGCAAATTTCCAGGGTCGGCCCAAGCTTTCTTT. It yields the protein CASKFPGSAQAFF.